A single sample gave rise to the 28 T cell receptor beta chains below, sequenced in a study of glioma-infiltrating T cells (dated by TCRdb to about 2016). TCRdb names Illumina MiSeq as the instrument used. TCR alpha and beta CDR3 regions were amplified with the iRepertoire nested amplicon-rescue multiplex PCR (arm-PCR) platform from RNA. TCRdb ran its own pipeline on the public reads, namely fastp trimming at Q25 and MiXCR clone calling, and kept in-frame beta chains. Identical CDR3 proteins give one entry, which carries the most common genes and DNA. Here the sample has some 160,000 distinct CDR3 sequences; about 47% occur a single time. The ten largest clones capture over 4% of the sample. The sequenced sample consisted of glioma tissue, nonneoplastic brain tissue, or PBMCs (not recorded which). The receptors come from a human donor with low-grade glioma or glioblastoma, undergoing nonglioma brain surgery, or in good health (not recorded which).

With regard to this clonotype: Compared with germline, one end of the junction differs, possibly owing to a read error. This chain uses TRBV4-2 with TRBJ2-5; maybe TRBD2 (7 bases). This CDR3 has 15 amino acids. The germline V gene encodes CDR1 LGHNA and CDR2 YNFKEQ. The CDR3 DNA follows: TGTGCCAGCAGCCTCGAACGGGGGGCCAAGGAGACCAAGTACTTC. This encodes CASSLERGAKETKYF.

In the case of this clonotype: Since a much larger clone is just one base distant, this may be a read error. The CDR3: CATRGSSDTKYF. Written as DNA, the CDR3 is TGTGCCACCCGCGGATCTTCAGATACGAAGTATTTT. The V gene is TRBV24-1, the J gene TRBJ2-3; D gene unclear. Germline CDR1 reads KGHDR; CDR2 reads SFDVKD. The CDR3 has 12 amino acids.

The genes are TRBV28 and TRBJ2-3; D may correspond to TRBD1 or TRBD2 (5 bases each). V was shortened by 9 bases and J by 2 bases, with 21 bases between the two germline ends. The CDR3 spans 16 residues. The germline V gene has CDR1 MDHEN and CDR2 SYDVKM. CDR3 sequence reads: CASKVNRDHDTDTQYF. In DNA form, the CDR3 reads TGTGCCAGTAAGGTAAACCGGGACCATGACACAGATACGCAGTATTTT.

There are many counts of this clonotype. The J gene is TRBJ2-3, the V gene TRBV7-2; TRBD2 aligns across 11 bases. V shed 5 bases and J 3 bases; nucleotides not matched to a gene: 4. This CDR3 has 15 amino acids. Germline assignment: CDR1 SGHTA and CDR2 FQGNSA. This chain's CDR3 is CASSLTSGATDTQYF. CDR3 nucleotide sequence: TGTGCCAGCAGCCTGACTAGCGGGGCGACAGATACGCAGTATTTT.

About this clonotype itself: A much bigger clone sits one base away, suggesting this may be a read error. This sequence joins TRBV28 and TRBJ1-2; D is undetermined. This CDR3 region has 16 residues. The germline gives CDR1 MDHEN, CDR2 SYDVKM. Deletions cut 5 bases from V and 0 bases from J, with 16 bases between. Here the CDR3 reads CASSEGAVGANYGYTF. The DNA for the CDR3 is TGTGCCAGCAGTGAAGGAGCGGTGGGAGCTAACTATGGCTACACCTTC.

CDR3 sequence: CASSPRQGQETQYF. As DNA, the CDR3 is TGCGCCAGCAGCCCCCGACAGGGTCAAGAGACCCAGTACTTC. V gene TRBV5-1 combines with J gene TRBJ2-5; 7 positions agree with TRBD1. Germline CDR1 SGHRS, CDR2 YFSETQ. The CDR3 consists of 14 residues. V shed 4 bases and J 2 bases; nucleotides not matched to a gene: 5.

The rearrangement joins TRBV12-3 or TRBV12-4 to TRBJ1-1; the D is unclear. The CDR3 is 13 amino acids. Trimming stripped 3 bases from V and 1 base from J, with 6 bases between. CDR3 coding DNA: TGTGCCAGCAGTTTCGGCTCGAACACTGAAGCTTTCTTT. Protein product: CASSFGSNTEAFF.

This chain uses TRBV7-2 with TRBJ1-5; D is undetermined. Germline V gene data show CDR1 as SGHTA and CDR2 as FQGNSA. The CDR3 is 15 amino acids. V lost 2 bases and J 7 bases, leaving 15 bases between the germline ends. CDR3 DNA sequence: TGTGCCAGCAGCTTATGGAGCGGAACGAGCCAGCCCCAGCATTTT. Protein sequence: CASSLWSGTSQPQHF.

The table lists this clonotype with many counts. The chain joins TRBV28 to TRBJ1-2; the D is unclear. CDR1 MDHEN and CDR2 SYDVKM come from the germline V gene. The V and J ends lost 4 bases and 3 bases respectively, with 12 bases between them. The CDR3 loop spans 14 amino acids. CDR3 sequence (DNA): TGTGCCAGCAGTTCACGGACCGACTACTATGGCTACACCTTC. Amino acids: CASSSRTDYYGYTF.

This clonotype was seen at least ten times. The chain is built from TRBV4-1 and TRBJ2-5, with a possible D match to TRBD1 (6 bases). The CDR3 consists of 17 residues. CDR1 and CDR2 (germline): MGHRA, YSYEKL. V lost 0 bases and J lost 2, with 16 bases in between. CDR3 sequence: CASSQDLRGGPQETQYF. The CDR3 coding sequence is TGCGCCAGCAGCCAAGATCTTCGAGGGGGACCTCAAGAGACCCAGTACTTC.

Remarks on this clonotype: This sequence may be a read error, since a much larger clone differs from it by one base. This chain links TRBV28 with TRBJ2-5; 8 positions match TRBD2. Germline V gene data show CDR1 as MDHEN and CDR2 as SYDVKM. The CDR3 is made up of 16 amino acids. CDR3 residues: CASSSAGAEGQDTQYF. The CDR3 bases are TGTGCCAGCAGTTCAGCGGGAGCAGAGGGGCAAGATACCCAGTACTTC.

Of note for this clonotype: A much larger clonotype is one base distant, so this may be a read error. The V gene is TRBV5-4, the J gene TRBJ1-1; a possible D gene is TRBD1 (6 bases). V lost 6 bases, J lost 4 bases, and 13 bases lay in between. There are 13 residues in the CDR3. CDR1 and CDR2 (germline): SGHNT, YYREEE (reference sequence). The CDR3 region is CASIPRGTTEAFF. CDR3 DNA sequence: TGTGCCAGCATCCCAAGGGGGACCACTGAAGCTTTCTTT. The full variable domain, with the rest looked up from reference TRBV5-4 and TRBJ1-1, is ETGVTQSPTHLIKTRGQQVTLRCSSQSGHNTVSWYQQALGQGPQFIFQYYREEENGRGNFPPRFSGLQFPNYSSELNVNALELDDSALYLCASIPRGTTEAFFGQGTRLTVV.

The CDR3 sequence: CASTGGGLGTYNEQFF. Written as DNA, the CDR3 is TGTGCCAGCACCGGAGGGGGACTAGGGACCTACAATGAGCAGTTCTTC. The rearrangement links TRBV12-3 or TRBV12-4 to TRBJ2-1, with 8 bases aligning to TRBD2. The CDR3 extends over 16 amino acids. V was pared by 7 bases and J by 2 bases, with 10 bases of the junction left unmatched.

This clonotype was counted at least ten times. The CDR3 nucleotides are TGTGCCACCAGCAGAGTTCTTTGGGACAGAAATTCACCCCTCCACTTT. As protein: CATSRVLWDRNSPLHF. The V and J genes are TRBV15 and TRBJ1-6; 7 positions agree with TRBD1. The CDR3 covers 16 residues. V trimming: 1 base; J trimming: 7 bases; junction bases outside the gene matches: 7. Germline assignment: CDR1 LNHNV and CDR2 YYDKDF (reference sequence).

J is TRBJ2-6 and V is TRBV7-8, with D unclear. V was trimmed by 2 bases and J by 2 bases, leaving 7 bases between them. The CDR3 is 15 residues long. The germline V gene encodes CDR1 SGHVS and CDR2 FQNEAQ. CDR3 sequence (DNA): TGTGCCAGCAGCTTATGGGTGACTGGGGCCAACGTCCTGACTTTC. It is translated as CASSLWVTGANVLTF.

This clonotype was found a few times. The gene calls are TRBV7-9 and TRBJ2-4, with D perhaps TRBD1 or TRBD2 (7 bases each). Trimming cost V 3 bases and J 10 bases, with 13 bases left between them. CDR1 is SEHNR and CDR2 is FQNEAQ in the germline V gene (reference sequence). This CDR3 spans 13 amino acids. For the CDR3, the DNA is TGTGCCAGCAGCTTCACAGGGGAGGGGATTCAGTACTTC. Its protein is CASSFTGEGIQYF.

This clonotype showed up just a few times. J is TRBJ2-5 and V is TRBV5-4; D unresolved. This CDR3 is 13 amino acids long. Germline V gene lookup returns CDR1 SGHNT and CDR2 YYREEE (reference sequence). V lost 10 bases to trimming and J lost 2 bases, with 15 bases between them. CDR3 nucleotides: TGTGCCTGCCACTCCCCCGCGCAAGAGACCCAGTACTTC. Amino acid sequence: CACHSPAQETQYF.

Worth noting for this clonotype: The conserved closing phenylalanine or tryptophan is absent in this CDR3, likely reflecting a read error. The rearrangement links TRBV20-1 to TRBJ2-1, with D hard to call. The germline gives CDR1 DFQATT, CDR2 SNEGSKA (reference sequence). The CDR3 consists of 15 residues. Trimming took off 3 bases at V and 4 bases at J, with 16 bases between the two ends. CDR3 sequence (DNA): TGCAGTGCTAGGTGCCGTAACAACTCATACAATGAGCAGTTCCTC. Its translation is CSARCRNNSYNEQFL.

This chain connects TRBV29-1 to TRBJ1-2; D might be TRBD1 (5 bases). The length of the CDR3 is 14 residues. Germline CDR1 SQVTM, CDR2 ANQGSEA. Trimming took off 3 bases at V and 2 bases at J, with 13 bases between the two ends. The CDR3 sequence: CSVESRAGNYGYTF. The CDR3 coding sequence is TGCAGCGTTGAGTCCAGGGCGGGGAACTATGGCTACACCTTC. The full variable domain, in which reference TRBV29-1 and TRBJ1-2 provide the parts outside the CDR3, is SAVISQKPSRDICQRGTSLTIQCQVDSQVTMMFWYRQQPGQSLTLIATANQGSEATYESGFVIDKFPISRPNLTFSTLTVSNMSPEDSSIYLCSVESRAGNYGYTFGSGTRLTVV.

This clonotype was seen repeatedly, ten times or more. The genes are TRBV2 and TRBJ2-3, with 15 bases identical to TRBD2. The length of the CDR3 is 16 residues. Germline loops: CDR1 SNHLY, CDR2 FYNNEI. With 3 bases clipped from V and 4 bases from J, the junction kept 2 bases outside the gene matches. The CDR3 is CASSDGLAGGPDTQYF. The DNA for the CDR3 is TGTGCCAGCAGTGATGGACTAGCGGGAGGGCCAGATACGCAGTATTTT.

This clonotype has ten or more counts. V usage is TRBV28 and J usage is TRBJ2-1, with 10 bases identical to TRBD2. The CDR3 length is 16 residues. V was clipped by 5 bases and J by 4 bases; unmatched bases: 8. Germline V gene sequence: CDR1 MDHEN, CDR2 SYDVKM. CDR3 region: CASSITSGTLYNEQFF. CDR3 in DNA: TGTGCCAGCAGTATCACTAGCGGGACGTTATACAATGAGCAGTTCTTC.

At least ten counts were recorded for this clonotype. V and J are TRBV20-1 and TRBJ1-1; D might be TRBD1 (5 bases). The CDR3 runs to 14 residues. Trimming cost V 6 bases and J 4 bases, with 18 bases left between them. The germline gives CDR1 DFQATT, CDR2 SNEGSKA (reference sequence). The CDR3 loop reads CSAGPGGRSTEAFF. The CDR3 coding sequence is TGCAGTGCCGGGCCCGGGGGTAGAAGCACTGAAGCTTTCTTT.

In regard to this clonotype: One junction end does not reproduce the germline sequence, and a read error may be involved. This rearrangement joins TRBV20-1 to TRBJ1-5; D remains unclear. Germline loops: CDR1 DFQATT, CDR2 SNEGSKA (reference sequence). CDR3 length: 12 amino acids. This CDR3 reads CSVRRSNQPQHF. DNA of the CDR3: TGCAGTGTTAGAAGGAGCAATCAGCCCCAGCATTTT.

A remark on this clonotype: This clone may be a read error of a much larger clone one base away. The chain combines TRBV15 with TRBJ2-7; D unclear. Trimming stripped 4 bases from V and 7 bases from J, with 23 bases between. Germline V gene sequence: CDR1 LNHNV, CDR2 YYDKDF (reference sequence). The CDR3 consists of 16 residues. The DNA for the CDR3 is TGTGCCACCAGCAAAATTTGGACCGGTCCCTACAATGAGCAGTACTTC. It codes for CATSKIWTGPYNEQYF. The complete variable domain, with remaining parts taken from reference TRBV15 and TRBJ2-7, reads DAMVIQNPRYQVTQFGKPVTLSCSQTLNHNVMYWYQQKSSQAPKLLFHYYDKDFNNEADTPDNFQSRRPNTSFCFLDIRSPGLGDTAMYLCATSKIWTGPYNEQYFGPGTRLTVT.

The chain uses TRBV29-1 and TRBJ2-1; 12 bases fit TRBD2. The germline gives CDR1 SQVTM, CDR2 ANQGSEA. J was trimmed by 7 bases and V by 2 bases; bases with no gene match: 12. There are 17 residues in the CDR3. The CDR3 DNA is TGCAGCGTTGAATTGATGTCTAGCGGGAGGGCGGTGAATGAGCAGTTCTTC. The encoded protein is CSVELMSSGRAVNEQFF.

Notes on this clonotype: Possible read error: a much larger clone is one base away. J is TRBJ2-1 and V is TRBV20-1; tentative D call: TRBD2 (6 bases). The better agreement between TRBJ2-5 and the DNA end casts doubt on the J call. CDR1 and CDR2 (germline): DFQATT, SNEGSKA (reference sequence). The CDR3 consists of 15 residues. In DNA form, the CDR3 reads TGCAGTGCTAGAGAACCCGGGAGAGTAAGCGAGACCCAGTACTTC. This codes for CSAREPGRVSETQYF.

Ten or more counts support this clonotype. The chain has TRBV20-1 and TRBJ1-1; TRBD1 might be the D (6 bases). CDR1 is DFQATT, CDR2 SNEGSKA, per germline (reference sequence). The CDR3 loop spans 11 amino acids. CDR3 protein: CIAGGQTEAFF. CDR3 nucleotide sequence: TGCATCGCCGGGGGGCAGACTGAAGCTTTCTTT.

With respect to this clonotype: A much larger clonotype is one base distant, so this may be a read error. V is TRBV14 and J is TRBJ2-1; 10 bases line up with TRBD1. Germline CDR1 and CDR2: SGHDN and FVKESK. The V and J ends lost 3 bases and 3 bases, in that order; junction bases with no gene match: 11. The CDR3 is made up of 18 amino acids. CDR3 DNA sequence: TGTGCCAGCAGCCACTGGACAGGGGGTAAATTTTTCTACAATGAGCAGTTCTTC. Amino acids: CASSHWTGGKFFYNEQFF.